The present T cell receptor beta chain was sequenced within a study of T cells in localized non-small cell lung cancer (dated by TCRdb to 2020 to 2021). Broadly, across the study: The study examined T cell repertoires in under 300 patients with early-stage NSCLC and compared tumors with uninvolved tumor-adjacent lungs. All 240 or so NSCLC patients in the cohort were treatment-naive and had localized lung tumors that were resected. NSCLC patients had a mean age of approximately 66 years, and 129 were male and 107 female.

To note about this clone: Its recognized antigen is unknown. Base quality data are lacking; no much larger clone is found one base away.

Study-wide findings and limitations: Longer overall survival was associated with higher T cell density in blood, whereas shorter survival was associated with higher clonality in adjacent lung. The highest T cell clonality was observed in uninvolved tumor-adjacent lung, where clonality exceeded that of tumor, suggesting that antigenic responses were more focused in uninvolved tumor-adjacent lung. Since the design was exploratory, TCR variables were selected using unadjusted p-values with no false-discovery rate correction. A median of roughly 60 of the top 100 tumor clones were detected in paired uninvolved adjacent lung, and around 30 of these tumor clones were also found among the top 100 clones of the paired uninvolved adjacent lung. Because multi-region tumor sequencing was not performed, intratumor heterogeneity could not be ruled out.

At diagnosis, tumor, uninvolved tumor-adjacent lung and peripheral blood were collected and then preserved as a mix of FFPE and fresh-frozen material. Blood samples were analyzed as peripheral blood mononuclear cells for TCR repertoire profiling. The germline V gene encodes CDR1 SGHRS and CDR2 YFSETQ. V gives up 4 bases and J gives up 6 bases, and the segment between their germline ends measures 19 bases. Inclusive of the bounding cysteine and phenylalanine, the CDR3 is 15 residues long. Solely the CDR3 DNA is kept, with 45 bases framed from the first base. The immunoSEQ Assay was used to sequence TCR beta CDR3 regions from DNA. The authors' analysis ran thus. T cell density was computed as TCR beta template counts normalized to usable DNA estimated by amplifying housekeeping genes. Richness was estimated using the preseqR package, with extrapolation to 400,000 templates for PBMC samples and to 120,000 templates for tissue samples. Clonality was defined by subtracting Pielou's evenness from one. Tissue-enriched TCRs were identified by differential abundance testing using productive amino-acid clonotypes, minimum total count 5 and alpha 0.1. Repertoire overlap between compartments was quantified with the Jaccard Index and Morisita Overlap Index. GLIPH grouped TCR beta CDR3s together with public tetramer-defined viral CDR3s, and a viral motif had to include at least three viral sequences and also show V-gene enrichment. TCRdb limited this immuneACCESS table to in-frame rearrangements with V and J called. A share of clones is missing; checked studies link under half to unresolved V genes, and the rest is unexplained. V and J calls and clone size are as listed in that table; D and trimming were resolved from the DNA. The sample includes tens of thousands of clones, with around 90% observed a single time. The ten largest account for 20% to 25% of the sample.

The sequences come from peripheral blood, collected before any cancer treatment. The source is a woman aged 35 to 70 with stage I squamous cell lung carcinoma. The chain joins TRBV5-1 to TRBJ1-2; TRBD1 is a possible D gene, resting on 5 matching bases. CDR3 sequence: CASSGGHIGANGYTF. The nucleotides read TGCGCCAGCAGCGGTGGTCACATAGGGGCGAATGGCTACACCTTC.